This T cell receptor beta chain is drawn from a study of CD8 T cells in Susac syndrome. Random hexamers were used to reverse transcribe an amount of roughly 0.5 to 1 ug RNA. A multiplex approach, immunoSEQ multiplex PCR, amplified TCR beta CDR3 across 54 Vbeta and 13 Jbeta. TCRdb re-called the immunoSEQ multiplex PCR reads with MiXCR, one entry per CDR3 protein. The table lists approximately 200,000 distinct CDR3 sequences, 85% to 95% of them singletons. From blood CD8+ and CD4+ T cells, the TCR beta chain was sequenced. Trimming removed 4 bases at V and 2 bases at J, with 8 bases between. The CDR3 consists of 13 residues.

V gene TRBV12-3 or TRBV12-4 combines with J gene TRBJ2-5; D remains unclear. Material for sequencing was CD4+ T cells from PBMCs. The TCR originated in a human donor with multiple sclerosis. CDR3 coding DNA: TGTGCCAGCAGTTCCCTCCGGCAAGAGACCCAGTACTTC. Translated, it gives CASSSLRQETQYF.